The rows below give T cell receptor beta chains drawn from one sample of a study of blood T cell repertoires in COVID-19. Only in-frame clones appear in the TCRdb table, and some are missing; sequencing was by immunoSEQ multiplex PCR. This sample yields over 50,000 clones, of which approximately 86% are seen a single time; around 5% belongs to the top ten. Sequencing was done on a sample of peripheral blood. The receptors here all came from an older man with acute or convalescent COVID-19. CDR3s include the opening cysteine and the closing phenylalanine or tryptophan. A D gene is named only where the DNA matches it firmly. Size is omitted from some rows. Given values are once, few, many or a class for expanded clones.

d_call	clone_size	v_call	j_call	cdr3_nt	cdr3_aa
.	.	TRBV6-5	TRBJ1-1	TGTGCCAGCATGACACTCACTGAAGCTTTCTTT	CASMTLTEAFF
TRBD2	.	TRBV7-3	TRBJ2-1	TGTGCCAGCAGCTCGCGACTAGCAGCTGACTATGAGCAGTTCTTC	CASSSRLAADYEQFF
.	.	TRBV6-1	TRBJ1-6	TGTGCCAGCAGTGAAAGGAACAGCTATAATTCACCCCTCCACTTT	CASSERNSYNSPLHF
.	.	TRBV2	TRBJ2-1	TGTGCCAGCACCTTACGGACGGGAAACAATGAGCAGTTCTTC	CASTLRTGNNEQFF
.	.	TRBV19	TRBJ2-5	TGTGCCAGTAGTATACTCCTCCAAGAGACCCAGTACTTC	CASSILLQETQYF
.	.	TRBV4-2	TRBJ1-1	TGTGCCAGCAGCTACCGACAGTCCATGAACACTGAAGCTTTCTTT	CASSYRQSMNTEAFF
TRBD1	.	TRBV5-1	TRBJ1-2	TGCGCCAGCAGCTTGGGGCAGGGGGCAGGTGGCTACACCTTC	CASSLGQGAGGYTF
TRBD1	.	TRBV5-5	TRBJ1-4	TGTGCCAGCAGGGGACAGGGGCTTGGTGGTGAAAAACTGTTTTTT	CASRGQGLGGEKLFF
TRBD2	.	TRBV6-1	TRBJ2-1	TGTGCCAGCAGTGAATGGTGGGGAGGGAATGAGCAGTTCTTC	CASSEWWGGNEQFF
.	.	TRBV5-8	TRBJ1-1	TGTGCCAGCAGCTTGGACCACAGCCTCCAAAACGGAGCTTTCTTT	CASSLDHSLQNGAFF
.	.	TRBV15	TRBJ2-3	TGTGCCACCAGCAGCCCCGTCGGGGGGGTACAGGGGACAGATACGCAGTATTTT	CATSSPVGGVQGTDTQYF
.	.	TRBV4-2	TRBJ1-2	TGTGCCAGCAGCCAAGATGTGGACAGTTCCTTGGGAAGTGGCTACACCTTC	CASSQDVDSSLGSGYTF
.	.	TRBV5-6	TRBJ1-2	TGTGCCTCCCCAGTTCCGGGGGAAGATGGCTACACCTTC	CASPVPGEDGYTF
TRBD1	.	TRBV18	TRBJ1-6	TGTGCCAGCTCATTCGGACAGGGAGGGTTGAATTCACCCCTCCACTTT	CASSFGQGGLNSPLHF
.	.	TRBV27	TRBJ2-3	TGTGCCAGCAGTTTATCGGGGGCAGAAACAAGGCAGTATTTT	CASSLSGAETRQYF
TRBD2	.	TRBV18	TRBJ2-1	TGTGCCAGCTCAGAAACTAGCGGGGTGTACAATGAGCAGTTCTTC	CASSETSGVYNEQFF
.	once	TRBV2	TRBJ1-2	TGTGCCAGCAGGCCCACGGGGGAATATGGCTACACCTTC	CASRPTGEYGYTF
.	.	TRBV19	TRBJ2-1	TGTGCCAGTAGTGCTAAGAGTGAGCAGTTCTTC	CASSAKSEQFF
.	.	TRBV28	TRBJ2-7	TGTGCCAGCACTGGGGGCAGGAATACCTACGAGCAGTACTTC	CASTGGRNTYEQYF
TRBD1	.	TRBV5-6	TRBJ1-3	TGTGCCAGCAGCTTGGGAAGGACAGGGGAAAACACCATATATTTT	CASSLGRTGENTIYF
TRBD1	.	TRBV27	TRBJ1-4	TGTGCCAGCAGAACGACAGGGGGCGCTGGTGAAAAACTGTTTTTT	CASRTTGGAGEKLFF
TRBD1	.	TRBV7-7	TRBJ2-3	TGTGCTAGCAGCCCGGGACAGGGGGCGGACGCAGATACGCAGTATTTT	CASSPGQGADADTQYF
.	.	TRBV5-4	TRBJ1-2	TGTGCCAGCAGCTTAGACAGGCGCTATGGCTACACCTTC	CASSLDRRYGYTF
.	once	TRBV23-1	TRBJ1-5	TGCGCCAGCAGTCAATCGGGGGGGGATAGCAATCAGCCCCAGCATTTT	CASSQSGGDSNQPQHF
TRBD1	.	TRBV5-1	TRBJ1-2	TGCGCCAGCAGCTTTTCGGGACAGCCAACCCGAGAGTCTAACTATGGCTACACCTTC	CASSFSGQPTRESNYGYTF
TRBD1	.	TRBV19	TRBJ1-1	TGTGCCAGTAGTGAAGACAGGGTGAGCACTGAAGCTTTCTTT	CASSEDRVSTEAFF
.	few	TRBV10-1	TRBJ1-5	TGCGCCAGCACCCAACGGGGGGCTCTCAATCAGCCCCAGCATTTT	CASTQRGALNQPQHF
.	.	TRBV7-3	TRBJ1-6	TGTGCCAGCAGCGTAGACGGGAATTCACCCCTCCACTTT	CASSVDGNSPLHF
TRBD1	.	TRBV29-1	TRBJ1-1	TGCAGCGTTGGGGGACAGGGACTCGGGACAGCTGAAGCTTTCTTT	CSVGGQGLGTAEAFF
.	once	TRBV6-5	TRBJ2-7	TGTGCCAGCACCCAAGGGGGGACAGTGACCTACGAGCAGTACTTC	CASTQGGTVTYEQYF
TRBD2	.	TRBV5-4	TRBJ2-5	TGTGCCAGTACGGGGGAGCGGGGCCTCCAGGGGACCCAGTACTTC	CASTGERGLQGTQYF
TRBD1	.	TRBV3-1/TRBV3-2	TRBJ1-4	TGTGCCAGCAGCCGGGACAGGGATAATGAAAAACTGTTTTTT	CASSRDRDNEKLFF
TRBD2	.	TRBV5-1	TRBJ2-5	TGCGCCAGCACCCTGTCGGGGGGCCAAGAGACCCAGTACTTC	CASTLSGGQETQYF
TRBD1	.	TRBV9	TRBJ2-5	TGTGCCAGCAGCGCAGCAAGATACAGGGGGCGGGAGACCCAGTACTTC	CASSAARYRGRETQYF
TRBD1	.	TRBV10-3	TRBJ2-3	TGTGCCATCAGACAGGGGGCGAACGCAGATACGCAGTATTTT	CAIRQGANADTQYF
.	.	TRBV6-5	TRBJ2-1	TGTGCCAGCACTCCCAGGGGTGATTACAATGAGCAGTTCTTC	CASTPRGDYNEQFF
TRBD1	.	TRBV5-1	TRBJ2-7	TGCGCCAGCAGCTCGCACGATCAACCGGGACAGGGGTTCGACGAGCAGTACTTC	CASSSHDQPGQGFDEQYF
.	.	TRBV28	TRBJ1-3	TGTGCCAGCAGTTTAAACACCAGGGGCGCGGGGGAGGGGATGTACTCTGGAAACACCATATATTTT	CASSLNTRGAGEGMYSGNTIYF
TRBD1	few	TRBV7-8	TRBJ1-1	TGTGCCAGCAGCTTAGCGGGTTGGGACAGGCGGAACACTGAAGCTTTCTTT	CASSLAGWDRRNTEAFF
.	.	TRBV4-2	TRBJ1-1	TGTGCCAGCAGCCAAGATCGGGTGAACACTGAAGCTTTCTTT	CASSQDRVNTEAFF
TRBD1	once	TRBV6-2/TRBV6-3	TRBJ1-2	TGTGCCAGCAGTAGAGGACAGGGGAAGTGGACTAACTATGGCTACACCTTC	CASSRGQGKWTNYGYTF
TRBD2	.	TRBV10-2	TRBJ2-7	TGCGCCAGCAGTGAGAGGTTAGCGGGGCCCTACGAGCAGTACTTC	CASSERLAGPYEQYF
TRBD1	.	TRBV6-6	TRBJ2-2	TGTGCCAGCAGTTACGCTACAGGGGGAAACACCGGGGAGCTGTTTTTT	CASSYATGGNTGELFF
TRBD1	.	TRBV27	TRBJ1-2	TGTGCCAGCAGTACGGACAGGGGTGTCTATGGCTACACCTTC	CASSTDRGVYGYTF
.	once	TRBV2	TRBJ2-7	TGTGCCACCCCGCCGGGAACCAGTGACTCCTACGAGCAGTACTTC	CATPPGTSDSYEQYF
TRBD2	.	TRBV28	TRBJ2-3	TGTGCCAGCAGTTTAACTAGCGGGGGGGGGAATACGCAGTATTTT	CASSLTSGGGNTQYF
.	.	TRBV6-5	TRBJ1-5	TGTGCCAGCTGGGGCCAGATCAATCAGCCCCAGCATTTT	CASWGQINQPQHF
.	.	TRBV5-6	TRBJ2-5	TGTGCCAGCAGAATCGGGACACTGAAAGACCAAGAGACCCAGTACTTC	CASRIGTLKDQETQYF
.	.	TRBV6-5	TRBJ2-1	TGTGCCAGCAGTTACACAGTATACAATGAGCAGTTCTTC	CASSYTVYNEQFF
.	.	TRBV19	TRBJ1-2	TGTGCCAGTAGCCTACGGCAGGGATATGGCTACACCTTC	CASSLRQGYGYTF
TRBD1	.	TRBV12-3/TRBV12-4	TRBJ1-5	TGTGCCAGCAGTCTTTCAGGGGGACAGCCCCAGCATTTT	CASSLSGGQPQHF
.	.	TRBV5-1	TRBJ2-1	TGCGCCAGCAGCCCTGGACAGTACAATGAGCAGTTCTTC	CASSPGQYNEQFF
.	.	TRBV14	TRBJ2-7	TGTGCCAGCAGCCAAGATGAAGACTACGGCAGGGGTATTTCTTACGAGCAGTACTTC	CASSQDEDYGRGISYEQYF